This T cell receptor beta chain was identified in a study of blood T cell repertoires in COVID-19. About the study: Some COVID-19 samples were acute and others convalescent; all came from the United States, Italy and Spain.

In the original workflow: How many nucleated cells were present was estimated from reference gene primer amplification. Some clones are missing from TCRdb's copy, which holds only in-frame ones; the method was immunoSEQ multiplex PCR. The V and J calls and clone size are taken from that table; D and trimming were inferred from the DNA. The sample lists approximately 250,000 clones, roughly 85% occurring once. V gave up 5 bases and J gave up 0 bases, with 9 bases separating them. Per the germline V gene, CDR1 is SGHRS and CDR2 is YFSETQ. This CDR3 has 14 residues. It was during active infection that Seattle patients were enrolled and then longitudinally followed.

This receptor was taken from a man in his forties or fifties with COVID-19, enrolled during active disease. Sequencing used peripheral blood. V gene TRBV5-1 combines with J gene TRBJ1-3; possible D gene TRBD1, 5 bases. CDR3 coding DNA: TGCGCCAGCAGACCGACAGTCTCTGGAAACACCATATATTTT. Amino acid sequence: CASRPTVSGNTIYF.